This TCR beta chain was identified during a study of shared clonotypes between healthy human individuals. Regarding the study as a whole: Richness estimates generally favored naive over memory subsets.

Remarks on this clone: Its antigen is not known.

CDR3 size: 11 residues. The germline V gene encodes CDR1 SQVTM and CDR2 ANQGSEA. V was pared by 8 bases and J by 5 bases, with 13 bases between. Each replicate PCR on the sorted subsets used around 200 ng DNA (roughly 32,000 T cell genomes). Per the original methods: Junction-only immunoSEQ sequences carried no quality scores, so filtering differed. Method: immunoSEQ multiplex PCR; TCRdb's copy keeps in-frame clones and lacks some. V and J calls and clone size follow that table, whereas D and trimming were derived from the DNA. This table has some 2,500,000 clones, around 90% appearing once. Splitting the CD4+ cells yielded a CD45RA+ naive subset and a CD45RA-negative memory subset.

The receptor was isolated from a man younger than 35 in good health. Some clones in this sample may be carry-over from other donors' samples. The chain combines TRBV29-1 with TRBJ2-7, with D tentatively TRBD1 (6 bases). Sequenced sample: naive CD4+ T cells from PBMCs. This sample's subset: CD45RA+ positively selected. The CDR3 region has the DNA TGCAGCACCAGCAGGGGTCACGAGCAGTACTTC. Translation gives CSTSRGHEQYF.